This T cell receptor beta chain was documented in a study of Tregs in tolerant kidney transplant recipients. Study-level background: The nonmyeloablative bone marrow transplants came from related graft donors, with transient mixed chimerism. Study-level results: No direct test of biological reproducibility was done here. In tolerant patients, donor-specific Tregs outgrew total Tregs, suggesting antigen-driven expansion. Activated donor B cell expansion appeared to reveal the most relevant donor-specific TCRbeta repertoire.

Regarding this clone: Its cognate antigen is unknown.

CDR3 size: 15 residues. Germline CDR1 and CDR2: MGHDK and SYGVNS. V was clipped by 1 base and J by 2 bases, with 9 bases between them. Here immunoSEQ multiplex PCR was the method, and the copy in TCRdb shows in-frame clones only, minus some. Of about 100,000 clones listed, nearly 90% are singletons. The chain carries TRBV25-1 and TRBJ2-1; D not resolved. The receptor comes from a human donor who received a combined kidney and bone marrow transplant. The sequences come from CD4+ T cells from blood, collected before the transplant. CDR3: CASSESSQTYNEQFF. The CDR3 bases are TGTGCCAGCAGTGAATCTTCCCAGACCTACAATGAGCAGTTCTTC.